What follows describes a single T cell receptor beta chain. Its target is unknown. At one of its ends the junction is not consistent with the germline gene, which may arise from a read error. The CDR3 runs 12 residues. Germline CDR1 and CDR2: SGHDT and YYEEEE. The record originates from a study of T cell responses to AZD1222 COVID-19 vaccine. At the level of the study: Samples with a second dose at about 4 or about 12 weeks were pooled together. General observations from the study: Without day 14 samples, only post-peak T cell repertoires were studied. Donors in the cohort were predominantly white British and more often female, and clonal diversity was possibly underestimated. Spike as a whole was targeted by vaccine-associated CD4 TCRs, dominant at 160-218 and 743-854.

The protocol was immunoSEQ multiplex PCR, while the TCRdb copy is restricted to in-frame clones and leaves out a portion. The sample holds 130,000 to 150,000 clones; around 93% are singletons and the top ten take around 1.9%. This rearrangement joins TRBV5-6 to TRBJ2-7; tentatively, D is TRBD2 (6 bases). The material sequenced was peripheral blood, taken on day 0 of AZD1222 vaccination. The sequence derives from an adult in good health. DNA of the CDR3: TGTGCCAGCAGCTCGATGACCGGGACGGGGGACTTC. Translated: CASSSMTGTGDF. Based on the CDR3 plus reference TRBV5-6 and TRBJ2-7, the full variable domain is DAGVTQSPTHLIKTRGQQVTLRCSPKSGHDTVSWYQQALGQGPQFIFQYYEEEERQRGNFPDRFSGHQFPNYSSELNVNALLLGDSALYLCASSSMTGTGDFGPGTRLTVT.